This T cell receptor (beta chain) appears in the sequencing data of a study of blood T cell repertoires in COVID-19. Study overall: Sites across the United States, Italy and Spain contributed samples from acute and convalescent COVID-19. The analysed material was cDNA or gDNA that came from T cells, B-cell-depleted T cells, or PBMCs.

This CDR3 region has 10 residues. V was pared by 6 bases and J by 8 bases, with 10 bases between. Germline V CDR1 and CDR2: SQVTM, ANQGSEA. In the source study's methods: Estimation of nucleated cell counts was performed using reference gene primer amplification. Clones were read by immunoSEQ multiplex PCR, and TCRdb kept only the in-frame ones, dropping some. V, J and clone size derive from that table, while D and trimming were established from the DNA sequence. There are approximately 200,000 clones in the sample; about four fifths occur only once, and more than 2% lies in the top ten. J is TRBJ1-2 and V is TRBV29-1; D perhaps matches TRBD1 (6 bases). The sample comprised peripheral blood. The TCR was taken from a woman between 55 and 75 years old with acute or convalescent COVID-19. CDR3 DNA sequence: TGCAGCGTGGGGGCAGTCGGCTACACCTTC. This translates into CSVGAVGYTF.